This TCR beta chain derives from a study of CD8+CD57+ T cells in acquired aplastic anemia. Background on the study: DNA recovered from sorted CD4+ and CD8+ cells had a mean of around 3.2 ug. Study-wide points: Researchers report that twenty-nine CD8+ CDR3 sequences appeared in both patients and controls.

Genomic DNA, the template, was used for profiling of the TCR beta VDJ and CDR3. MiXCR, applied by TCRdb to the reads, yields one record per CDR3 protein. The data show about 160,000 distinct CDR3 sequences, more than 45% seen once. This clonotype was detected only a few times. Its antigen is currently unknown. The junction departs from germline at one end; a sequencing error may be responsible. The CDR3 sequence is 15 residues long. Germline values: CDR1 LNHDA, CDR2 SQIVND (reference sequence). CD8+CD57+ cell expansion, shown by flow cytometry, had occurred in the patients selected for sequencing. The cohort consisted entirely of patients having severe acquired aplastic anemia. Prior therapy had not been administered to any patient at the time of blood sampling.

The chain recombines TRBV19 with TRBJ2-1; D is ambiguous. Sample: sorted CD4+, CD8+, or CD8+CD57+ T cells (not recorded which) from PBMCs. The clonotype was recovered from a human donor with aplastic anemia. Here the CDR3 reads CASSFTPDAYNEQFF. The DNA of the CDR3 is TGTGCCAGTAGTTTTACTCCGGATGCCTATAATGAGCAGTTCTTC. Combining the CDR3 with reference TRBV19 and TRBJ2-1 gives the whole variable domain DGGITQSPKYLFRKEGQNVTLSCEQNLNHDAMYWYRQDPGQGLRLIYYSQIVNDFQKGDIAEGYSVSREKKESFPLTVTSAQKNPTAFYLCASSFTPDAYNEQFFGPGTRLTVL.